The 14 T cell receptor beta chains below come from one sample, sequenced in a study of molecular identifiers for immune sequencing clone quantification (dated by TCRdb to about 2018). To prepare the library, PCR was applied. Sequencing was performed on a NextSeq 500. TCRdb trimmed public reads at Q25 via fastp, called clones via MiXCR and kept in-frame beta chains. All rows with the same CDR3 protein become a single entry with the most common DNA and genes. Counted in this sample were roughly 630,000 distinct CDR3 sequences; less than 30% of them appeared once. The top ten clonotypes cover 0.6% to 0.9% of the sample. The sample taken for sequencing was naive CD8+ T cells from blood, with Jurkat cell RNA spiked in. The cell subset or site label here, explained by the study, means: FACS-sorted CD8+CD4-CCR7+CD45RA+ naive T cells. The receptors originated from a human donor in good health. Some libraries in this study had Jurkat cell RNA spiked in.

This clonotype was recorded many times. The genes are TRBV2 and TRBJ1-5; D unclear. The CDR3 sequence is 14 residues long. From germline, CDR1 is SNHLY and CDR2 FYNNEI. V was shortened by 2 bases and J by 4 bases, with 9 bases between the two germline ends. Here the CDR3 reads CASSERYPNQPQHF. CDR3 DNA sequence: TGTGCCAGCAGTGAACGCTATCCGAATCAGCCCCAGCATTTT.

Concerning this clonotype: A junction boundary mismatches the germline segment, possibly from a read error. The DNA of the CDR3 is TGTGCCAGCAACCCCGGGGAGTTCCAAAAGCCCCAATACTTC. Protein: CASNPGEFQKPQYF. The chain is built from TRBV7-9 and TRBJ2-5; the D gene is possibly TRBD2 (5 bases). The CDR3 extends over 14 amino acids. Germline V CDR1 and CDR2: SEHNR, FQNEAQ (reference sequence).

This clonotype was counted many times. The chain couples TRBV9 to TRBJ2-4; possibly TRBD1 for D (6 bases). The ends were cut back, 3 bases at V and 3 bases at J, with 16 bases in the middle. The CDR3 sequence is 16 residues long. Germline V gene lookup returns CDR1 SGDLS and CDR2 YYNGEE. The CDR3: CASSGTGMDGKNIQYF. CDR3 in DNA: TGTGCCAGCAGCGGAACAGGGATGGACGGCAAAAACATTCAGTACTTC.

The gene calls are TRBV4-1 and TRBJ1-4; D possibly corresponds to TRBD1 (5 bases). The length of the CDR3 is 14 residues. CDR1 is MGHRA, CDR2 YSYEKL, per germline. With 1 base removed from V and 8 bases from J, the gap between germline ends came to 11 bases. The CDR3 bases are TGCGCCAGCAGCCAAGTTAACGGGGGAGAAAAACTGTTTTTT. Encoded protein: CASSQVNGGEKLFF.

In this sample, this clonotype turned up many times. This sequence joins TRBV6-1 and TRBJ2-7; D may be TRBD1 (6 bases). Trimming shortened V by 8 bases and J by 2 bases, and 16 bases separated the two germline ends. CDR1 and CDR2 from the germline V gene are MNHNS and SASEGT. The CDR3 sequence is 14 residues long. CDR3 protein: CASSPQGSAYEQYF. The CDR3 DNA reads TGTGCCAGCTCCCCCCAGGGGTCGGCCTACGAGCAGTACTTC.

This clonotype was counted a few times. The rearrangement links TRBV7-9 to TRBJ2-3, with a possible D match to TRBD2 (6 bases). The germline gives CDR1 SEHNR, CDR2 FQNEAQ (reference sequence). V was cut by 5 bases and J by 0 bases, with 12 bases left in between. The CDR3 is 15 amino acids. In DNA, the CDR3 is TGTGCCAGCAGCCCGGGGGTGACTAGCACAGATACGCAGTATTTT. Protein: CASSPGVTSTDTQYF.

This clonotype has ten or more counts. The J gene is TRBJ2-7, the V gene TRBV7-9, with 9 bases aligning to TRBD2. CDR1 is SEHNR and CDR2 is FQNEAQ in the germline V gene (reference sequence). This CDR3 contains 15 residues. The V and J ends lost 5 bases and 2 bases, in that order; junction bases with no gene match: 7. The CDR3 loop is CASSPRTSEPYEQYF. CDR3 nucleotide sequence: TGTGCCAGCAGCCCCCGGACTAGCGAACCCTACGAGCAGTACTTC.

For this clonotype: Relative to the germline gene, one junction end is altered; a read error may explain this. The V and J genes are TRBV7-6 and TRBJ1-3; TRBD1 matches at 8 bases. CDR1 is SGHVS, CDR2 FNYEAQ, per germline. This CDR3 has 17 amino acids. CDR3 DNA: TGTGCCAGCAGCTTAGGGTTGGCAGGGGGCTACGGAAACACCGTATATTTT. It yields the protein CASSLGLAGGYGNTVYF. Combining the CDR3 with reference TRBV7-6 and TRBJ1-3 gives the whole variable domain GAGVSQSPRYKVTKRGQDVALRCDPISGHVSLYWYRQALGQGPEFLTYFNYEAQQDKSGLPNDRFSAERPEGSISTLTIQRTEQRDSAMYRCASSLGLAGGYGNTVYFGEGSWLTVV.

This clonotype was seen only a few times. The J gene is TRBJ2-1, the V gene TRBV19, with TRBD2 identical over 9 bases. J was trimmed by 6 bases and V by 0 bases; bases with no gene match: 3. CDR3 size: 15 residues. Germline-derived CDR1 and CDR2 are LNHDA and SQIVND (reference sequence). For the CDR3, the DNA is TGTGCCAGTAGTATAGACAGCGGGAGGAGCAATGAGCAGTTCTTC. Encoded protein: CASSIDSGRSNEQFF. Full variable domain (rest looked up from reference TRBV19 and TRBJ2-1): DGGITQSPKYLFRKEGQNVTLSCEQNLNHDAMYWYRQDPGQGLRLIYYSQIVNDFQKGDIAEGYSVSREKKESFPLTVTSAQKNPTAFYLCASSIDSGRSNEQFFGPGTRLTVL.

A few counts support this clonotype. This chain uses TRBV20-1 with TRBJ2-7, with D perhaps given as TRBD1 or TRBD2 (5 bases each). V was shortened by 7 bases and J by 5 bases, with 9 bases between the two germline ends. The CDR3 sequence is 10 residues long. Germline values: CDR1 DFQATT, CDR2 SNEGSKA (reference sequence). CDR3 residues: CSVRDDEQYF. CDR3 DNA sequence: TGCAGTGTTAGGGACGACGAGCAGTACTTC.

The rearrangement uses TRBV7-9 and TRBJ2-7, with 9 bases matching TRBD1. There are 15 residues in the CDR3. Per the germline V gene, CDR1 is SEHNR and CDR2 is FQNEAQ (reference sequence). J lost 6 bases, V lost 5 bases, and 11 bases had no gene match. The CDR3, as DNA: TGTGCCAGCAGCGCCCAAGGGACAGGGATCTTCGAGCAGTACTTC. Its translation: CASSAQGTGIFEQYF.

There are many counts of this clonotype. The chain has TRBV4-1 and TRBJ2-3; D not certain. CDR1 MGHRA and CDR2 YSYEKL come from the germline V gene. Trimming stripped 1 base from V and 2 bases from J, with 7 bases between. The CDR3 is 14 residues long. Written as DNA, the CDR3 is TGCGCCAGCAGCCAAGGGGTGCTCACAGATACGCAGTATTTT. Protein: CASSQGVLTDTQYF.

This rearrangement joins TRBV7-6 to TRBJ1-1; possible D gene TRBD1, 6 bases. Trimming removed 4 bases at V and 3 bases at J, with 18 bases between. In germline, CDR1 is SGHVS, CDR2 FNYEAQ. This CDR3 spans 16 amino acids. The CDR3, as DNA: TGTGCCAGCAGCTCTGCACAGGGTCAGGGGTACACTGAAGCTTTCTTT. Protein sequence: CASSSAQGQGYTEAFF.

In the case of this clonotype: It may be a read error: a sequence one base away is much more abundant. V is TRBV4-3 and J is TRBJ2-7; TRBD1 matches 7 bases. The CDR3 has 15 residues. Germline assignment: CDR1 LGHNA and CDR2 YSLEER. Written as DNA, the CDR3 is TGCACCAGCAGCCAAGATCGTACAGGGGCTAACGAGCAGTACTTC. This sequence encodes CTSSQDRTGANEQYF.